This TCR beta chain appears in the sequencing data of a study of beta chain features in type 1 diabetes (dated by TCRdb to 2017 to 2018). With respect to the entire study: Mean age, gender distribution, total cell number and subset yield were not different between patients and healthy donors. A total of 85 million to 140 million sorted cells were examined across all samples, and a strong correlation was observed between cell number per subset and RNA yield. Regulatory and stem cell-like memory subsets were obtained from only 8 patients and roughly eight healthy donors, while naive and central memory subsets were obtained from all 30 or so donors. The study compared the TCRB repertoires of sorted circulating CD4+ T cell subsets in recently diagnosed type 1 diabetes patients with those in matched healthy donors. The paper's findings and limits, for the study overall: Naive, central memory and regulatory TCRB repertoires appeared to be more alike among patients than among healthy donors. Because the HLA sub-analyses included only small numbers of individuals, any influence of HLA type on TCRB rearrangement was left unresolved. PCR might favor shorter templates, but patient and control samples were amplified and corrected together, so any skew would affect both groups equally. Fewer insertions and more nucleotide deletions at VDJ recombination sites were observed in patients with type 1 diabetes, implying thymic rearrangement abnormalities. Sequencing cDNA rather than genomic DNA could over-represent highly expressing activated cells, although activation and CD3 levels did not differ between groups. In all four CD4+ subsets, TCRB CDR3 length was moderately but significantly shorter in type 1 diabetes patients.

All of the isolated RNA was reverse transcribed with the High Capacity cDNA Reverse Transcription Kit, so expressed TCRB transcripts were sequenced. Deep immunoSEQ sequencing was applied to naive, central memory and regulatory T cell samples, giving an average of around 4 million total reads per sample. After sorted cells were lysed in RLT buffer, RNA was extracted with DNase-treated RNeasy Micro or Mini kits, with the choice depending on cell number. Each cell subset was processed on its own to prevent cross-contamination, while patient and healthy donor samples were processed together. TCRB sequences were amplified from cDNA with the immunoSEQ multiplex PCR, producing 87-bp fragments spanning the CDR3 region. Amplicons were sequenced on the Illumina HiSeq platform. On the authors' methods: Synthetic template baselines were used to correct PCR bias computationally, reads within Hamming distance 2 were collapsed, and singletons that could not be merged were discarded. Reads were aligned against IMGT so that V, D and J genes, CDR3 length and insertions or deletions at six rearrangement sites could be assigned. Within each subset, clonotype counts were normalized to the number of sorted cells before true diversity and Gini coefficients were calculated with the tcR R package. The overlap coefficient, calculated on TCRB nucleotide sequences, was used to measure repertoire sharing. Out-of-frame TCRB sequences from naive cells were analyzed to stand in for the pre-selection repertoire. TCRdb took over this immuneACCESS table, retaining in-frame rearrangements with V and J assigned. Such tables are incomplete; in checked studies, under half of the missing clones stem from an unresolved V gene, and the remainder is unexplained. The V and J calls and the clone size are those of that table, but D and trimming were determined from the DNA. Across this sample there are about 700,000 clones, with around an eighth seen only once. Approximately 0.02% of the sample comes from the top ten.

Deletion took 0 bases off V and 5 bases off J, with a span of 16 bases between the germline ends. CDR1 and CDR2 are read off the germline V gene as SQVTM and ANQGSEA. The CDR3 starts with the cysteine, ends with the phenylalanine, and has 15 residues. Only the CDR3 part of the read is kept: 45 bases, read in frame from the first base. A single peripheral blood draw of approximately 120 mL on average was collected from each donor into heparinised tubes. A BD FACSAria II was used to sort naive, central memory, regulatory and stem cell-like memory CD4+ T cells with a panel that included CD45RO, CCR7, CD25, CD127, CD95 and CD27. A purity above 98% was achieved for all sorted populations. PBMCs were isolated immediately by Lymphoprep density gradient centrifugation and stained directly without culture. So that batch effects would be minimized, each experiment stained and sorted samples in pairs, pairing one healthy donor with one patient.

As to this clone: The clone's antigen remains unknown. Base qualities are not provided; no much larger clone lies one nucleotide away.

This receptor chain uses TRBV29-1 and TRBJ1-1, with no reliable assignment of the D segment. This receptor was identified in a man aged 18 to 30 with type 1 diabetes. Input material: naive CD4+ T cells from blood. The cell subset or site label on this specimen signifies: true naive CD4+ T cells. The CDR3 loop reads CSVEERLGSRTEAFF. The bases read TGCAGCGTTGAAGAGCGTTTGGGTTCCCGGACTGAAGCTTTCTTT. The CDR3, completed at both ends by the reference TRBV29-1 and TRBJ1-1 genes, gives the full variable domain SAVISQKPSRDICQRGTSLTIQCQVDSQVTMMFWYRQQPGQSLTLIATANQGSEATYESGFVIDKFPISRPNLTFSTLTVSNMSPEDSSIYLCSVEERLGSRTEAFFGQGTRLTVV.